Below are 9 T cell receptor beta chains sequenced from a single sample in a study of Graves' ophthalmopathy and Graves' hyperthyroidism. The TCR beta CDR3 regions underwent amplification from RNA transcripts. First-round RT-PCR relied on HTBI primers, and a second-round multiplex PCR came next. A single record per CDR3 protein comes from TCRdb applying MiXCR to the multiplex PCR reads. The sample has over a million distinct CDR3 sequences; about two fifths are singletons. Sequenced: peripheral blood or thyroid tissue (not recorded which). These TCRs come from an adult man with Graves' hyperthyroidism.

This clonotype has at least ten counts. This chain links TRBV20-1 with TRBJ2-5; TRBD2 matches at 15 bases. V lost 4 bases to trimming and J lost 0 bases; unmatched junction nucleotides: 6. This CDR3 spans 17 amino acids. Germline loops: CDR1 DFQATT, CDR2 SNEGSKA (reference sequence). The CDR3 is CSATGTSGRHYQETQYF. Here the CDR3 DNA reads TGCAGTGCTACTGGGACTAGCGGGAGGCACTACCAAGAGACCCAGTACTTC.

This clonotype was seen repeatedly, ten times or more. Here the CDR3 DNA reads TGCGTCGGGGACAGGGGGCTCGGGCGGAACACTGAAGCTTTCTTT. Encoded protein: CVGDRGLGRNTEAFF. The chain recombines TRBV29-1 with TRBJ1-1, with 12 bases that match TRBD1. The CDR3 is made up of 15 amino acids. CDR1 and CDR2 from the germline V gene are SQVTM and ANQGSEA.

DNA of the CDR3: TGTGCCAGTAGTTTCGAAGGGGGCGGTAGCAATCAGCCCCAGCATTTT. It encodes CASSFEGGGSNQPQHF. The chain employs TRBV19 and TRBJ1-5; 7 bases are shared with TRBD1. The CDR3 extends over 16 amino acids. J was trimmed by 0 bases and V by 5 bases; bases with no gene match: 7. Germline lookup yields CDR1 LNHDA and CDR2 SQIVND (reference sequence).

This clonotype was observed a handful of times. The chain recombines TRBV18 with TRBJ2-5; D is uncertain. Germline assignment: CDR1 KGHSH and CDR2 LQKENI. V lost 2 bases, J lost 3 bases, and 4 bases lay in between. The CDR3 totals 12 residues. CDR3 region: CASSPNEETQYF. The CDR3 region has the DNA TGTGCCAGCTCACCAAACGAAGAGACCCAGTACTTC.

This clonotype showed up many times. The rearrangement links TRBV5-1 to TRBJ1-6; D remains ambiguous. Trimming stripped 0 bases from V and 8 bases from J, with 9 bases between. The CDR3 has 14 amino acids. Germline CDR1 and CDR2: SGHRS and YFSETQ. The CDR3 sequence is CASSLAGRDSPLHF. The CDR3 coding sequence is TGCGCCAGCAGCTTGGCCGGGCGGGATTCACCCCTCCACTTT.

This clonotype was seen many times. The CDR3 loop is CAISPGTLMAGNTIYF. The CDR3 DNA reads TGTGCCATCAGTCCGGGGACACTCATGGCCGGAAACACCATATATTTT. This sequence joins TRBV10-3 and TRBJ1-3, with a weak D call TRBD1 (6 bases). V was cut by 5 bases and J by 4 bases, with 18 bases left in between. The CDR3 runs 16 residues. Germline V gives CDR1 ENHRY, CDR2 SYGVKD.

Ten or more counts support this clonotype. DNA of the CDR3: TGTGCCAGCAGCGTAGCCCCGGGACTAGCGTCCGGGGAGCTGTTTTTT. This translates into CASSVAPGLASGELFF. This chain links TRBV9 with TRBJ2-2; 10 bases agree with TRBD2. This CDR3 comprises 16 residues. The germline V gene encodes CDR1 SGDLS and CDR2 YYNGEE. V lost 0 bases, J lost 6 bases, and 5 bases stayed unmatched.

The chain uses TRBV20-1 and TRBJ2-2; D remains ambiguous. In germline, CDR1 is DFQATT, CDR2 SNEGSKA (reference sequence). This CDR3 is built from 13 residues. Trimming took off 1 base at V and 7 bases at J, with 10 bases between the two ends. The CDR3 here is CSARALVSGELFF. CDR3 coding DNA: TGCAGTGCTAGAGCCCTAGTAAGCGGGGAGCTGTTTTTT.

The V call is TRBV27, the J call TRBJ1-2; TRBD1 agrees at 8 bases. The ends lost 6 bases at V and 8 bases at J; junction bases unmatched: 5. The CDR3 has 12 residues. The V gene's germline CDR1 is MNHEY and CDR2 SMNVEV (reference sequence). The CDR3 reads CASRKQGVGYTF. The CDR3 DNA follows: TGTGCCAGCAGGAAACAGGGGGTGGGCTACACCTTC.